This TCR beta chain was captured by sequencing in a study of CD8 T cells in ankylosing spondylitis (TCRdb year 2017). A note on the overall study: The study set out to find disease-linked TCR variants by profiling T cell receptor beta repertoires in ankylosing spondylitis patients and healthy donors. The whole study cohort included roughly 110 healthy donors and 20 to 25 ankylosing spondylitis patients. Peripheral blood was sampled, and synovial fluid was additionally collected from ankylosing spondylitis patients.

This clonotype appeared many times. The antigen this receptor binds is unknown. Base qualities are not provided; no much larger clone lies one nucleotide away. Relative to germline, V is missing 10 bases and J is missing 6 bases, with 11 bases of the junction outside any gene match. From the cysteine up to the phenylalanine, the CDR3 has a length of 13 residues. Just CDR3 DNA is preserved here, 39 bases in frame from base 1. Broad study findings and their caveats: A TCR beta motif made up of eight or nine highly homologous amino acid variants appeared to be characteristic of blood from ankylosing spondylitis patients. The disease-linked clones had a CD8+ phenotype and were found at relatively low frequencies in peripheral blood. The disease-linked clones were reported to be significantly enriched in matched synovial fluid samples from ankylosing spondylitis patients. Some motif variants had previously been reported in the synovial fluid and blood of reactive arthritis patients, which suggests shared mechanisms of disease initiation.

The sequencing machine was an Illumina HiSeq 2500. TCR beta libraries were prepared by quantitative 5'-RACE with molecular barcodes. On the authors' methods: Disease-linked TCR variants were identified with a new computational method built on a probabilistic model of VDJ rearrangement. Clones were called with MiXCR by TCRdb after fastp trimmed the public reads at Q25, and only in-frame beta chains were retained. All rows with the same CDR3 protein become a single entry with the most common DNA and genes. None of the V and J calls come from the authors' own analysis; TCRdb made them. Here the sample has 250,000 or so distinct CDR3 sequences; 20% to 30% occur a single time. The top ten hold 0.5% to 0.75% of the sample.

The chain uses TRBV12-3 or TRBV12-4 and TRBJ2-7; a stretch of 8 junction bases matches TRBD1. The sequencing sample was made of blood, either unsorted or a sorted T cell fraction (not recorded which). This clonotype originated in a male donor with ankylosing spondylitis or in good health (not recorded which). The bases read TGTGCCACCGCCCGGGCAGGGGGCACCGAGCAGTACTTC. Translation gives CATARAGGTEQYF.